Listed below are T cell receptor beta chains from one sample, sequenced in a study of CD8 T cell repertoires and HIV-1 epitope variants. Measured with immunoSEQ multiplex PCR; TCRdb has only the in-frame clones, and not every one. The repertoire includes 5,800 or so clones, approximately 70% of them detected once, and roughly 40% sits in the top ten. Antigens of these TCRs are unknown. Specimen: cultured CD8+ T cells derived from PBMCs. The receptor source for this set is a male donor with HIV. Each CDR3 is given with its conserved first and last residue. The D gene is left open where the match is weak. Size tells how often a clone was seen (once, few, many) or the class of an expanded clone, and some rows leave it out.

v_call: TRBV19
d_call: .
j_call: TRBJ1-5
cdr3_length: 15
clone_size: .
cdr3_nt: TGTGCCAGTAGTCAAGACGGGTATAGCAATCAGCCCCAGCATTTT
cdr3_aa: CASSQDGYSNQPQHF

v_call: TRBV6-5
d_call: TRBD1
j_call: TRBJ1-2
cdr3_length: 16
clone_size: .
cdr3_nt: TGTGCCAGCAGTTACTTGACAGGGGGGCCCTCTAGGGTCTACACCTTC
cdr3_aa: CASSYLTGGPSRVYTF

v_call: TRBV5-4
d_call: TRBD2
j_call: TRBJ2-2
cdr3_length: 16
clone_size: .
cdr3_nt: TGTGCCAGCAGCTCAGACGAGCGGGGGAGGACCGGGGAGCTGTTTTTT
cdr3_aa: CASSSDERGRTGELFF

v_call: TRBV10-3
d_call: .
j_call: TRBJ2-1
cdr3_length: 13
clone_size: .
cdr3_nt: TGTGCCATCAGTGAGGACCTATACAATGAGCAGTTCTTC
cdr3_aa: CAISEDLYNEQFF

v_call: TRBV27
d_call: TRBD1
j_call: TRBJ1-2
cdr3_length: 16
clone_size: .
cdr3_nt: TGTGCCAGCAGCCGGACAGGGATAGTGATTAACTATGGCTACACCTTC
cdr3_aa: CASSRTGIVINYGYTF

v_call: TRBV28
d_call: TRBD1
j_call: TRBJ2-7
cdr3_length: 15
clone_size: medium-sized
cdr3_nt: TGTGCCAGCAGTTTAAGGACAGGGGCGGACTACGAGCAGTACTTC
cdr3_aa: CASSLRTGADYEQYF

v_call: TRBV7-6
d_call: .
j_call: TRBJ2-7
cdr3_length: 13
clone_size: .
cdr3_nt: TGTGCCAGCAGCCAGGGGACCCTCGCCGGGCAGTACTTC
cdr3_aa: CASSQGTLAGQYF

v_call: TRBV5-1
d_call: TRBD1
j_call: TRBJ2-2
cdr3_length: 15
clone_size: few
cdr3_nt: TGCGCCAGCGAAGGACAGGGTGGAACCGCCGGGGAGCTGTTTTTT
cdr3_aa: CASEGQGGTAGELFF

v_call: TRBV7-9
d_call: TRBD2
j_call: TRBJ2-3
cdr3_length: 13
clone_size: .
cdr3_nt: TGTGCCAGCAGCTTAGGTAGGGAGGGTACGCAGTATTTT
cdr3_aa: CASSLGREGTQYF

v_call: TRBV27
d_call: .
j_call: TRBJ1-2
cdr3_length: 15
clone_size: .
cdr3_nt: TGTGCCAGCAGCCCTGGGATGGGGGGGGCCTATGGCTACACCTTC
cdr3_aa: CASSPGMGGAYGYTF

v_call: TRBV2
d_call: TRBD1
j_call: TRBJ1-3
cdr3_length: 17
clone_size: few
cdr3_nt: TGTGCCAGCAGTGATATCGGACAGGGGGCTTCTGGAAACACCATATATTTT
cdr3_aa: CASSDIGQGASGNTIYF

v_call: TRBV9
d_call: TRBD2
j_call: TRBJ2-1
cdr3_length: 16
clone_size: .
cdr3_nt: TGTGCCAGCAGCTCTCGACTAGCGGGGACCACGGATGAGCAGTTCTTC
cdr3_aa: CASSSRLAGTTDEQFF

v_call: TRBV7-2
d_call: .
j_call: TRBJ2-1
cdr3_length: 13
clone_size: .
cdr3_nt: TGTGCCAGCAGCTTAAGCACAGGGAATGAGCAGTTCTTC
cdr3_aa: CASSLSTGNEQFF

v_call: TRBV5-1
d_call: .
j_call: TRBJ2-6
cdr3_length: 18
clone_size: .
cdr3_nt: TGCGCCAGCAGCTTGGGAACAGGCGAGCTCTCTGGGGCCAACGTCCTGACTTTC
cdr3_aa: CASSLGTGELSGANVLTF

v_call: TRBV27
d_call: .
j_call: TRBJ1-2
cdr3_length: 14
clone_size: few
cdr3_nt: TGTGCCAGCAGTTTACTTGGGGGGTACTATGGCTACACCTTC
cdr3_aa: CASSLLGGYYGYTF

v_call: TRBV6-5
d_call: TRBD1
j_call: TRBJ1-2
cdr3_length: 16
clone_size: .
cdr3_nt: TGTGCCAGCAGTTACAGGGGGCCGGCAGAACCGTATGGCTACACCTTC
cdr3_aa: CASSYRGPAEPYGYTF

v_call: TRBV5-8
d_call: TRBD1
j_call: TRBJ1-2
cdr3_length: 14
clone_size: .
cdr3_nt: TGTGCCAGCGCCCCCGGGACAGGGTATTTTGGCTACACCTTC
cdr3_aa: CASAPGTGYFGYTF

v_call: TRBV5-4
d_call: .
j_call: TRBJ1-1
cdr3_length: 12
clone_size: .
cdr3_nt: TGTGCCAGCAGTTCCACAGCCGGAAAAGCTTTCTTT
cdr3_aa: CASSSTAGKAFF

v_call: TRBV27
d_call: .
j_call: TRBJ2-7
cdr3_length: 16
clone_size: medium-sized
cdr3_nt: TGTGCCAGCAGTTTATCGGTTGGGACGTACTCCTACGAGCAGTACTTC
cdr3_aa: CASSLSVGTYSYEQYF

v_call: TRBV14
d_call: .
j_call: TRBJ1-4
cdr3_length: 14
clone_size: .
cdr3_nt: TGTGCCAGCAGCCTCGGTGGGCGGCAAGAAAAACTGTTTTTT
cdr3_aa: CASSLGGRQEKLFF

v_call: TRBV5-6
d_call: .
j_call: TRBJ2-2
cdr3_length: 15
clone_size: .
cdr3_nt: TGTGCCAGCAGCTTGGGTACAACGAACACCGGGGAGCTGTTTTTT
cdr3_aa: CASSLGTTNTGELFF

v_call: TRBV7-3
d_call: TRBD2
j_call: TRBJ2-1
cdr3_length: 15
clone_size: .
cdr3_nt: TGTGCCAGCAGCCGGACTAGCGGGGGATACAATGAGCAGTTCTTC
cdr3_aa: CASSRTSGGYNEQFF

v_call: TRBV7-9
d_call: TRBD2
j_call: TRBJ2-3
cdr3_length: 16
clone_size: .
cdr3_nt: TGTGCCAGCAGCTTGGGTGCTAGCGGGGACCAAGATACGCAGTATTTT
cdr3_aa: CASSLGASGDQDTQYF

v_call: TRBV30
d_call: .
j_call: TRBJ2-2
cdr3_length: 16
clone_size: .
cdr3_nt: TGTGCCTGGAGTGCTCCTCGACGAGCCAACACCGGGGAGCTGTTTTTT
cdr3_aa: CAWSAPRRANTGELFF

v_call: TRBV5-6
d_call: .
j_call: TRBJ1-2
cdr3_length: 14
clone_size: .
cdr3_nt: TGTGCCAGCAGCTTGTACGAAGGGGTTGGTGGCTACACCTTC
cdr3_aa: CASSLYEGVGGYTF

v_call: TRBV19
d_call: .
j_call: TRBJ1-5
cdr3_length: 13
clone_size: once
cdr3_nt: TGTGCCAGTAGTGGCAGCTCGAATCAGCCCCAGCATTTT
cdr3_aa: CASSGSSNQPQHF

v_call: TRBV28
d_call: .
j_call: TRBJ2-3
cdr3_length: 14
clone_size: .
cdr3_nt: TGTGCCAGCAGTTTAGAGTCGGGCACAGATACGCAGTATTTT
cdr3_aa: CASSLESGTDTQYF

v_call: TRBV28
d_call: TRBD1
j_call: TRBJ2-7
cdr3_length: 14
clone_size: .
cdr3_nt: TGTGCCAGCAGTATCCGGACAGGGGACTACGAGCAGTACTTC
cdr3_aa: CASSIRTGDYEQYF

v_call: TRBV6-5
d_call: .
j_call: TRBJ2-5
cdr3_length: 14
clone_size: .
cdr3_nt: TGTGCCAGCAGTTACACAGGGTCGGGGGAGACCCAGTACTTC
cdr3_aa: CASSYTGSGETQYF

v_call: TRBV25-1
d_call: .
j_call: TRBJ2-5
cdr3_length: 15
clone_size: .
cdr3_nt: TGTGCCAGCAGTGAGTCCGCAGAGTCCTACGGGACCCAGTACTTC
cdr3_aa: CASSESAESYGTQYF

v_call: TRBV19
d_call: TRBD1
j_call: TRBJ2-7
cdr3_length: 16
clone_size: .
cdr3_nt: TGTGCCAGTAGTACCAACCTAGGACAGGGGTACTACGAGCAGTACTTC
cdr3_aa: CASSTNLGQGYYEQYF

v_call: TRBV7-9
d_call: .
j_call: TRBJ2-1
cdr3_length: 13
clone_size: few
cdr3_nt: TGTGCCAGCAGCTTAGACGGTGCCAGTGAGCAGTTCTTC
cdr3_aa: CASSLDGASEQFF